This T cell receptor beta chain was captured by sequencing in a study of T-cell reconstitution after alpha-beta-depleted transplantation in children. This clonotype appeared many times. The TCRbeta library was prepared with unique molecular identifiers. One entry per CDR3 protein, called by TCRdb with MiXCR from the PCR reads. The table records 100,000 to 120,000 distinct CDR3 sequences, 9% to 12% of them present only once. CDR1 and CDR2 (germline): WSHSY, SAAADI. V was clipped by 8 bases and J by 4 bases, with 11 bases between them. The CDR3 extends over 12 amino acids. The sequence was collected from a human donor who donated a stem cell graft to a child with acute lymphoblastic leukemia. The gene calls are TRBV10-2 and TRBJ2-5; tentatively, D is TRBD1 or TRBD2 (5 bases each). The sequencing used PBMCs from the stem cell graft donor, collected from the stem cell graft. The CDR3 loop is CASWGNRETQYF. The CDR3 DNA follows: TGCGCCAGCTGGGGGAATCGAGAGACCCAGTACTTC.